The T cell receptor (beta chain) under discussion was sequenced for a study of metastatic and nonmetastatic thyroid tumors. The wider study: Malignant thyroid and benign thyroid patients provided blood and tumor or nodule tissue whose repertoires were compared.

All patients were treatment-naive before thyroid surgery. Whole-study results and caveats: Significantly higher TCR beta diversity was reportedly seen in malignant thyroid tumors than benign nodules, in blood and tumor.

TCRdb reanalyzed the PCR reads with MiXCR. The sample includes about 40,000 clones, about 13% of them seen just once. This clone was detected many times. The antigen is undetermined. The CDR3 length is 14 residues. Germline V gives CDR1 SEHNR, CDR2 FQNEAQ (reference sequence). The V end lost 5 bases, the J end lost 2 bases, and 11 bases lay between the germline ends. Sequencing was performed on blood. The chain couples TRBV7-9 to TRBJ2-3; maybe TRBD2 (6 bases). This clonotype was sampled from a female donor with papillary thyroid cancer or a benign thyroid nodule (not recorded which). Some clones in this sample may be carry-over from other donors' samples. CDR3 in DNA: TGTGCCAGCAGCCAAGCACTAGCCACAGATACGCAGTATTTT. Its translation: CASSQALATDTQYF.